The 27 T cell receptor beta chains below all came from one sample that was sequenced in a study of post-analysis software for immune sequencing data. Presence of unique molecular identifiers characterized the TCR beta cDNA libraries. MiXCR, run by TCRdb on the PCR reads, gives a single entry per CDR3 protein. The data hold about 160,000 distinct CDR3 sequences, with around 36% observed a single time. Sequenced material: blood, taken after autologous hematopoietic stem cell transplantation. The receptors shown here come from a girl aged 10 to 17 with multiple sclerosis.

Of note for this clonotype: This sequence may be a read error, since a much larger clone differs from it by one base. The chain links TRBV20-1 to TRBJ2-6, with D hard to call. The CDR3 loop spans 14 amino acids. The V gene's germline CDR1 is DFQATT and CDR2 SNEGSKA (reference sequence). V lost 6 bases and J lost 2, with 11 bases in between. The CDR3: CSALGSTGANVLTF. As DNA, the CDR3 is TGCAGTGCCCTGGGTAGCACTGGGGCCAACGTCCTGACTTTC.

In the case of this clonotype: A read error is possible here, since a much larger clone lies one base away. J is TRBJ2-3 and V is TRBV14; 9 nucleotides line up with TRBD1. The CDR3 consists of 17 residues. Germline V gene data show CDR1 as SGHDN and CDR2 as FVKESK. The CDR3 DNA is TGTGCCGGCAGCCAAGATGATTCGGGACAGGGAACAGATACGCAGTATTTT. Its protein product is CAGSQDDSGQGTDTQYF.

The CDR3 loop is CSVGLLGTGGADQETQYF. DNA for the CDR3: TGCAGCGTTGGACTCTTAGGGACAGGGGGCGCCGACCAAGAGACCCAGTACTTC. V and J are TRBV29-1 and TRBJ2-5; 12 bases map to TRBD1. The V gene's germline CDR1 is SQVTM and CDR2 ANQGSEA. The CDR3 totals 18 residues. V was clipped by 4 bases and J by 0 bases; unmatched bases: 12.

This sequence joins TRBV9 and TRBJ2-3; D remains ambiguous. The CDR3 runs to 17 residues. Per the germline V gene, CDR1 is SGDLS and CDR2 is YYNGEE. V was trimmed by 1 base and J by 4 bases, leaving 19 bases between them. The CDR3 is CASSVKARQTPADTQYF. In DNA form, the CDR3 reads TGTGCCAGCAGCGTAAAGGCTAGACAAACTCCCGCAGATACGCAGTATTTT.

Ten or more counts support this clonotype. The rearrangement uses TRBV6-6 and TRBJ2-7; TRBD1 agrees at 7 bases. The CDR3 runs 14 residues. Germline V CDR1 and CDR2: MNHNY, SVGAGI (reference sequence). With 4 bases clipped from V and 2 bases from J, the junction kept 5 bases outside the gene matches. The CDR3 sequence: CASSSDGTAYEQYF. CDR3 in DNA: TGTGCCAGCAGTTCCGACGGGACAGCCTACGAGCAGTACTTC.

This clonotype came up many times. The rearrangement uses TRBV6-1 and TRBJ2-5, with TRBD1 matching 9 bases. Germline V gene sequence: CDR1 MNHNS, CDR2 SASEGT. The CDR3 runs to 17 residues. Losses at the gene ends were 3 bases for V and 5 bases for J; bases not matched to a gene: 13. The CDR3 here is CASSDLTRDRVAETQYF. In nucleotides, the CDR3 is TGTGCCAGCAGTGACCTAACCCGGGACAGGGTGGCGGAGACCCAGTACTTC.

This clonotype was detected many times. The chain couples TRBV6-5 to TRBJ2-6; no definite D call. This CDR3 comprises 17 residues. The ends were cut back, 0 bases at V and 2 bases at J, with 11 bases in the middle. The germline V gene has CDR1 MNHEY and CDR2 SVGAGI. In DNA, the CDR3 is TGTGCCAGCAGTTACTCATTTGTAGGGCCTGGGGCCAACGTCCTGACTTTC. It specifies CASSYSFVGPGANVLTF.

This chain uses TRBV5-1 with TRBJ2-4; 11 bases are shared with TRBD2. The V and J ends lost 0 bases and 13 bases, in that order; junction bases with no gene match: 6. The germline CDR1 and CDR2 sequences are SGHRS and YFSETQ. The CDR3 length is 14 residues. CDR3 sequence: CASSLASGRSEQYF. As DNA, the CDR3 is TGCGCCAGCAGCTTGGCTAGCGGGAGGAGTGAGCAGTACTTC.

The sample holds a few counts of this clonotype. The V call is TRBV6-5, the J call TRBJ2-6; D is unclear. The germline V and J ends were trimmed by 2 bases and 4 bases, with 9 bases remaining between them. Germline V gives CDR1 MNHEY, CDR2 SVGAGI. The CDR3 runs to 15 residues. The CDR3 region has the DNA TGTGCCAGCAGTTACGATGGCCTCGGGGCCAACGTCCTGACTTTC. It is translated as CASSYDGLGANVLTF.

This clonotype has just one count. The V gene is TRBV7-9, the J gene TRBJ2-5, with D hard to call. CDR3 length: 12 amino acids. In germline, CDR1 is SEHNR, CDR2 FQNEAQ (reference sequence). Trimming left V 6 bases short and J 3 bases short, with 8 bases between. The CDR3 reads CASRPQEETQYF. The CDR3 DNA follows: TGTGCCAGCAGACCACAAGAAGAGACCCAGTACTTC. The full variable domain, rest sourced from reference TRBV7-9 and TRBJ2-5, is DTGVSQNPRHKITKRGQNVTFRCDPISEHNRLYWYRQTLGQGPEFLTYFQNEAQLEKSRLLSDRFSAERPKGSFSTLEIQRTEQGDSAMYLCASRPQEETQYFGPGTRLLVL.

The V gene is TRBV6-1, the J gene TRBJ2-1; 7 bases match TRBD2. The CDR3 consists of 15 residues. Trimming cost V 2 bases and J 6 bases; bases outside gene matches: 7. Germline assignment: CDR1 MNHNS and CDR2 SASEGT. The CDR3 coding sequence is TGTGCCAGCAGTGAACGAGGACTAGACACCAATGAGCAGTTCTTC. Translated, it gives CASSERGLDTNEQFF.

This clonotype was observed a single time. The chain has TRBV3-1 and TRBJ2-3; tentatively, D is TRBD1 (5 bases). The germline V and J ends were trimmed by 4 bases and 3 bases, with 17 bases remaining between them. Germline V gene data show CDR1 as LGHDT and CDR2 as YNNKEL (reference sequence). The length of the CDR3 is 16 residues. The CDR3 loop is CASSPGAFKGTDTQYF. The DNA of the CDR3 is TGTGCCAGCAGCCCAGGAGCGTTCAAGGGGACAGATACGCAGTATTTT.

The J gene is TRBJ1-5, the V gene TRBV20-1; D is ambiguous. V was clipped by 4 bases and J by 3 bases, with 7 bases between them. The germline gives CDR1 DFQATT, CDR2 SNEGSKA (reference sequence). CDR3 length: 12 amino acids. The CDR3 reads CSATDLNQPQHF. The CDR3 coding sequence is TGCAGTGCTACGGACCTCAATCAGCCCCAGCATTTT.

This clonotype was counted only a few times. V is TRBV4-1 and J is TRBJ2-7; 9 positions agree with TRBD1. CDR3 length: 15 amino acids. CDR1 and CDR2 from the germline V gene are MGHRA and YSYEKL. V lost 4 bases to trimming and J lost 1 base; unmatched junction nucleotides: 5. CDR3 sequence (DNA): TGCGCCAGCAGCCGACCGGGACAGGGTTCCTACGAGCAGTACTTC. This codes for CASSRPGQGSYEQYF.

This clonotype showed up just once. The J gene is TRBJ1-2, the V gene TRBV25-1; no firm D call. V was pared by 3 bases and J by 7 bases, with 6 bases between. Germline CDR1 is MGHDK and CDR2 is SYGVNS. The CDR3 sequence is 11 residues long. CDR3 sequence: CASSDYSGYTF. In DNA, the CDR3 is TGTGCCAGCAGTGACTACAGTGGCTACACCTTC.

This clonotype has just a few counts. V usage is TRBV12-3 or TRBV12-4 and J usage is TRBJ1-4; TRBD1 agrees at 8 bases. CDR3 length: 17 residues. Losses at the gene ends were 2 bases for V and 7 bases for J; bases not matched to a gene: 12. The CDR3 DNA is TGTGCCAGCAGTTTATACTTGGGACAGGCCGCGGGTGAAAAACTGTTTTTT. It codes for CASSLYLGQAAGEKLFF.

The chain couples TRBV14 to TRBJ1-1, with D unclear. This CDR3 contains 15 residues. V shed 2 bases and J shed 1 base, with 11 bases lying between them. The germline CDR1 and CDR2 sequences are SGHDN and FVKESK. This CDR3 reads CASSQSRGKNTEAFF. The CDR3 bases are TGTGCCAGCAGCCAATCCCGTGGTAAGAACACTGAAGCTTTCTTT.

This clonotype was seen a few times. This chain connects TRBV3-1 to TRBJ2-1; 8 bases match TRBD2. Germline-derived CDR1 and CDR2 are LGHDT and YNNKEL (reference sequence). CDR3 length equals 15 residues. Germline trimming cut 0 bases from V and 7 bases from J; bases unmatched to any gene: 5. CDR3 DNA sequence: TGTGCCAGCAGCCAAGATGTTTCGGGGGGGAATGAGCAGTTCTTC. Translated: CASSQDVSGGNEQFF.

This clonotype was counted only a few times. A single base separates this from a much larger clone, so it may be a read error. The rearrangement links TRBV7-2 to TRBJ1-4; possible D gene TRBD1, 5 bases. There are 14 residues in the CDR3. CDR1 and CDR2 from the germline V gene are SGHTA and FQGNSA. CDR3 DNA sequence: TGTGCCGGCAGCTTAGCGCGAGGGACTGAAAAACTGTTTTTT. Translating gives CAGSLARGTEKLFF. The whole variable domain, remainder taken from reference TRBV7-2 and TRBJ1-4, is GAGVSQSPSNKVTEKGKDVELRCDPISGHTALYWYRQSLGQGLEFLIYFQGNSAPDKSGLPSDRFSAERTGGSVSTLTIQRTQQEDSAVYLCAGSLARGTEKLFFGSGTQLSVL.

With respect to this clonotype: Given a much more abundant clone one base away, this may be a read error. The rearrangement joins TRBV5-6 to TRBJ2-7; 7 bases are a match to TRBD2. The germline CDR1 and CDR2 sequences are SGHDT and YYEEEE. The CDR3 runs to 14 residues. CDR3 sequence: CAGSGDGGIYEQYF. The CDR3 bases are TGTGCCGGCAGCGGGGACGGTGGGATCTACGAGCAGTACTTC.

This clonotype has a handful of counts. V and J are TRBV30 and TRBJ2-3; TRBD2 matches at 15 bases. The V gene's germline CDR1 is GTSNPN and CDR2 SVGIG (reference sequence). V was pared by 4 bases and J by 6 bases, with 8 bases of the junction left unmatched. CDR3 length: 16 residues. CDR3 region: CAWTPGLAGGRDTQYF. In nucleotides, the CDR3 is TGTGCCTGGACCCCGGGACTAGCGGGAGGCCGGGATACGCAGTATTTT.

Only a few counts were recorded for this clonotype. J is TRBJ2-3 and V is TRBV6-2 or TRBV6-3, with D possibly matching TRBD2 (6 bases). V was clipped by 7 bases and J by 1 base, with 18 bases between them. Germline V CDR1 and CDR2: MNHEY, SVGEGT. CDR3 length: 16 residues. The CDR3 sequence: CASIKRDSPRTDTQYF. In nucleotides, the CDR3 is TGTGCCAGCATCAAACGGGACTCCCCACGCACAGATACGCAGTATTTT.

This clonotype has just a few counts. The J gene is TRBJ2-1, the V gene TRBV6-1; D not certain. CDR3 length: 14 amino acids. The V and J ends lost 6 bases and 12 bases respectively, with 21 bases between them. Germline CDR1 and CDR2: MNHNS and SASEGT. CDR3 region: CASSVPVGHLGQFF. Here the CDR3 DNA reads TGTGCCAGCAGCGTCCCTGTCGGGCATCTTGGGCAGTTCTTC.

This clonotype was seen only a few times. This clone may be a read error of a much larger clone one base away. J is TRBJ2-7 and V is TRBV4-3; 7 nucleotides agree with TRBD2. The germline V gene has CDR1 LGHNA and CDR2 YSLEER. The ends lost 4 bases at V and 10 bases at J; junction bases unmatched: 10. There are 13 residues in the CDR3. The CDR3: CASSRTVREAQYF. The CDR3 DNA reads as TGCGCCAGCAGCCGAACGGTTCGGGAGGCCCAGTACTTC.

The chain combines TRBV27 with TRBJ1-1; D is unclear. Trimming removed 6 bases from V and 1 base from J, with 9 bases in between. Germline lookup yields CDR1 MNHEY and CDR2 SMNVEV (reference sequence). The CDR3 has 13 residues. Here the CDR3 DNA reads TGTGCCAGCAGCCGCGGGTCGAACACTGAAGCTTTCTTT. Translating it yields CASSRGSNTEAFF.

With regard to this clonotype: The germline gene is not matched at one end of the junction; a read error may be the cause. For the CDR3, the DNA is TGTGCTAGCAGCTTAGCAAATTATGCGACCCTGGAGGAGACCCAGTACTTC. Its protein is CASSLANYATLEETQYF. The chain joins TRBV7-7 to TRBJ2-5; D is unresolved. The germline gives CDR1 SSHAT, CDR2 FNYEAQ (reference sequence). This CDR3 has 17 residues.

This clonotype was counted between two and nine times. A junction boundary mismatches the germline segment, possibly from a read error. The V and J genes are TRBV20-1 and TRBJ2-5; D not certain. The assigned J gene may be wrong: the sequence end matches TRBJ2-7 better. CDR1 DFQATT and CDR2 SNEGSKA come from the germline V gene (reference sequence). The CDR3 contains 14 residues. The CDR3 here is CSASAPTLSHEQYF. CDR3 nucleotide sequence: TGCAGTGCTAGCGCGCCTACCCTCTCCCACGAGCAGTACTTC.